This passage covers 21 T cell receptor beta chains from one sample sequenced in a study of post-analysis software for immune sequencing data. Notes on the study in general: Patients had higher frequencies than controls of five or six TRBV segments, including TRBV5-6, TRBV5-1 and TRBV20-1.

Antigens for these TCRs are unknown. Unique molecular identifiers were built into the TCR beta cDNA libraries. TCRdb itself ran the PCR reads through MiXCR, one entry per CDR3 protein. The repertoire holds about 820,000 distinct CDR3 sequences, under 70% seen once, with under 6% in the top ten. Sequences were obtained from blood. The receptors come from a girl under 18 with multiple sclerosis.

V is TRBV2 and J is TRBJ1-2; D call uncertain. The CDR3 has 14 amino acids. V lost 6 bases to trimming and J lost 4 bases, with 15 bases between them. Germline values: CDR1 SNHLY, CDR2 FYNNEI. CDR3 bases: TGTGCCAGCAGGGGTTTCGGGGATTTCTATGGCTACACCTTC. The encoded protein is CASRGFGDFYGYTF.

Only a few counts were recorded for this clonotype. The gene calls are TRBV13 and TRBJ2-7; D could derive from TRBD1 or TRBD2 (5 bases each). The V end lost 5 bases, the J end lost 3 bases, and 17 bases lay between the germline ends. In germline, CDR1 is PRHDT, CDR2 FYEKMQ (reference sequence). The CDR3 runs 15 residues. Written as DNA, the CDR3 is TGTGCCAGCAGCCCCTGGGGGAGCCTCCTCTACGAGCAGTACTTC. Encoded protein: CASSPWGSLLYEQYF.

This clonotype turned up a few times. The rearrangement joins TRBV18 to TRBJ2-4, with D perhaps matching TRBD1 or TRBD2 (5 bases each). The J call may be incorrect, as the DNA end agrees better with TRBJ2-5. Germline lookup yields CDR1 KGHSH and CDR2 LQKENI. The CDR3 is 14 residues long. As DNA, the CDR3 is TGTGCCAGCTCACCACGAGGGGATCGAGAGACCCAGTACTTC. Its protein product is CASSPRGDRETQYF.

The chain recombines TRBV28 with TRBJ2-4, with D tentatively TRBD2 (5 bases). The J call may be wrong; the DNA end is better matched by TRBJ2-7. The CDR3 sequence is 15 residues long. Germline V gene data show CDR1 as MDHEN and CDR2 as SYDVKM. In DNA form, the CDR3 reads TGTGCCAGCAGGTCGGCAGGTAGCGAGACCTACGAGCAGTACTTC. As protein: CASRSAGSETYEQYF.

This clonotype appeared a few times. The chain combines TRBV7-2 with TRBJ2-1; 10 nucleotides agree with TRBD2. The CDR3 loop spans 19 amino acids. CDR1 is SGHTA, CDR2 FQGNSA, per germline. With V trimmed by 2 bases and J by 0 bases, 10 bases remained unmatched. This CDR3 reads CASSLISLAGTHSYNEQFF. Here the CDR3 DNA reads TGTGCCAGCAGCTTAATTTCACTAGCGGGGACACACTCCTACAATGAGCAGTTCTTC.

This rearrangement joins TRBV6-5 to TRBJ2-4, with 12 bases aligning to TRBD2. With the DNA end fitting TRBJ2-7 better, the J assignment may be wrong. The CDR3 contains 15 residues. Germline V gives CDR1 MNHEY, CDR2 SVGAGI. The CDR3: CASSYRLAGAYEQYF. CDR3 nucleotide sequence: TGTGCCAGCAGTTACCGACTAGCGGGGGCCTACGAGCAGTACTTC.

CDR3 sequence: CATSAGQGANSPLHF. In nucleotides, the CDR3 is TGTGCCACCAGCGCCGGACAGGGGGCGAATTCACCCCTCCACTTT. The chain links TRBV15 to TRBJ1-6; 11 bases agree with TRBD1. J gave up 7 bases and V 5 bases, and 4 bases lay outside the gene matches. Germline loops: CDR1 LNHNV, CDR2 YYDKDF (reference sequence). The CDR3 has 15 amino acids.

The chain links TRBV6-1 to TRBJ1-5; 8 positions agree with TRBD1. Germline V gene lookup returns CDR1 MNHNS and CDR2 SASEGT. V lost 6 bases to trimming and J lost 0 bases; unmatched junction nucleotides: 10. The CDR3 is made up of 17 amino acids. CDR3 in amino acids: CASRPGQASYSNQPQHF. CDR3 nucleotide sequence: TGTGCCAGCAGACCGGGACAGGCCTCTTATAGCAATCAGCCCCAGCATTTT.

This chain uses TRBV9 with TRBJ1-1; 8 bases align to TRBD1. V shed 2 bases and J 3 bases; nucleotides not matched to a gene: 9. This CDR3 region has 16 residues. The V gene's germline CDR1 is SGDLS and CDR2 YYNGEE. The CDR3 nucleotides are TGTGCCAGCAGCGTCGGGACAGGCCTAGGGGACACTGAAGCTTTCTTT. Protein: CASSVGTGLGDTEAFF.

V is TRBV9 and J is TRBJ2-7, with D perhaps TRBD1 (5 bases). CDR3 length: 13 residues. The germline CDR1 and CDR2 sequences are SGDLS and YYNGEE. V was cut by 3 bases and J by 1 base, with 8 bases left in between. Here the CDR3 reads CASSGTRSYEQYF. The CDR3 nucleotides read TGTGCCAGCAGCGGGACACGGTCCTACGAGCAGTACTTC.

This chain joins TRBV7-2 and TRBJ2-1; 15 bases match TRBD2. This CDR3 is built from 16 residues. CDR1 and CDR2 from the germline V gene are SGHTA and FQGNSA. The trim removed 3 bases at V and 9 bases at J, leaving 6 bases unmatched. In DNA form, the CDR3 reads TGTGCCAGCAGCTTCTGGACTAGCGGGGGGGCTGTTGAGCAGTTCTTC. Translated, it gives CASSFWTSGGAVEQFF.

V usage is TRBV12-3 or TRBV12-4 and J usage is TRBJ2-7; 9 bases are shared with TRBD1. V shed 8 bases, J shed 6 bases, and the junction held 11 bases outside the gene matches. This CDR3 has 14 residues. As DNA, the CDR3 is TGTGCCAGCGGTACCGGGACAGGGTTTAGCGAGCAGTACTTC. Protein: CASGTGTGFSEQYF.

The CDR3 region is CASSQRTSGSLAKNIQYF. The CDR3 DNA sequence: TGCGCCAGCAGCCAAAGGACTAGCGGGTCGCTAGCCAAAAACATTCAGTACTTC. The chain links TRBV4-1 to TRBJ2-4; 11 bases align to TRBD2. The V segment lost 2 bases and the J segment 0 bases; nucleotides outside the gene matches: 6. Germline V gene sequence: CDR1 MGHRA, CDR2 YSYEKL. The CDR3 runs to 18 residues.

The rearrangement joins TRBV6-5 to TRBJ1-2, with 7 positions matching TRBD1. Trimming removed 2 bases from V and 6 bases from J; junction bases left unmatched: 9. Germline V gene lookup returns CDR1 MNHEY and CDR2 SVGAGI. The CDR3 spans 15 residues. The DNA of the CDR3 is TGTGCCAGCAGTTACCGGGACAGTTCCTGGAATGGCTACACCTTC. This gives the protein CASSYRDSSWNGYTF.

The rearrangement links TRBV9 to TRBJ2-1, with 10 bases matching TRBD2. CDR3 size: 15 residues. The V gene's germline CDR1 is SGDLS and CDR2 YYNGEE. With 3 bases clipped from V and 3 bases from J, the junction kept 3 bases outside the gene matches. The CDR3, as DNA: TGTGCCAGCAGCGCCCGGACTAGCGGCTACAATGAGCAGTTCTTC. Its protein product is CASSARTSGYNEQFF.

This clonotype was seen more than once but under ten times. The gene calls are TRBV29-1 and TRBJ2-7; tentatively, D is TRBD2 (7 bases). V shed 0 bases and J shed 4 bases, with 19 bases lying between them. The CDR3 has 16 amino acids. Germline V lookup: CDR1 SQVTM, CDR2 ANQGSEA. The CDR3 region is CSVEDIGSGGGYEQYF. The DNA for the CDR3 is TGCAGCGTTGAAGATATTGGGTCGGGGGGCGGGTACGAGCAGTACTTC.

The chain carries TRBV29-1 and TRBJ1-1; no reliable D call. Between the trimmed V and J ends, which lost 4 bases and 4 bases, there was a span of 10 bases. Germline CDR1 and CDR2: SQVTM and ANQGSEA. There are 12 residues in the CDR3. The CDR3 sequence: CSVAGFVTEAFF. In nucleotides, the CDR3 is TGCAGCGTTGCCGGCTTTGTCACTGAAGCTTTCTTT.

The CDR3 sequence: CASSQQGVDTQYF. CDR3 nucleotides: TGTGCCAGCAGCCAACAGGGGGTTGATACGCAGTATTTT. V and J are TRBV7-3 and TRBJ2-3, with 8 bases identical to TRBD1. J lost 6 bases, V lost 5 bases, and 4 bases had no gene match. CDR3 size: 13 residues. Germline V lookup: CDR1 SGHTA, CDR2 FQGTGA.

The chain couples TRBV5-6 to TRBJ2-7, with TRBD2 as a possible D gene (5 bases). Trimming took off 3 bases at V and 1 base at J, with 14 bases between the two ends. CDR1 is SGHDT and CDR2 is YYEEEE in the germline V gene. There are 15 residues in the CDR3. CDR3: CASSSPLLGSYEQYF. The CDR3 nucleotides read TGTGCCAGCAGCTCTCCTTTACTAGGGTCCTACGAGCAGTACTTC.

This clonotype turned up a few times. V is TRBV29-1 and J is TRBJ2-7; 10 nucleotides match TRBD2. The J call is in doubt because the DNA end fits TRBJ2-5 better. Germline CDR1 is SQVTM and CDR2 is ANQGSEA. There are 19 residues in the CDR3. The CDR3 loop is CSVGVRGSRTSGYLGTQYF. In DNA form, the CDR3 reads TGCAGCGTAGGGGTCCGGGGCAGCAGGACTAGCGGATACTTAGGGACCCAGTACTTC.

The chain has TRBV7-3 and TRBJ2-1; D remains unclear. Deletions cut 1 base from V and 6 bases from J, with 13 bases between. The germline V gene encodes CDR1 SGHTA and CDR2 FQGTGA. This CDR3 is built from 15 residues. CDR3: CASSLSLNPRNEQFF. DNA of the CDR3: TGTGCCAGCAGCTTAAGCCTAAATCCCCGCAATGAGCAGTTCTTC.